The present entry profiles one TCR beta chain with its context. The antigen is not known. The gene names here belong to mouse. The read ends 1 residue early relative to the CDR3; the germline J gene fills the gap. This entry is derived from a study of tissue T cells after allogeneic stem cell transplantation. Whole-study findings and limits: Motif-based clustering found tissue-specific repertoire signatures shared across patients, though few clones were shared.

Using immunoSEQ multiplex PCR, the repertoire was profiled, and TCRdb retains in-frame clones only, with some absent. The data hold 2,000 or so clones, with around three fifths observed a single time. Germline V gives CDR1 KGHPV, CDR2 FQNQEV (reference sequence). The CDR3 length is 13 residues. Germline trimming cut 7 bases from V and 4 bases from J; bases unmatched to any gene: 3. As for time point: mouse harvest day 7 after allogeneic transplant. Mouse grafts combined 10^7 T-cell-depleted bone marrow cells with 10^6 splenic CD5+ T cells. This chain connects TRBV26 to TRBJ1-3; 8 positions match TRBD1. The clonotype comes from a female BALB/c mouse given C57BL/6 T cells with graft-versus-host disease after an allogeneic hematopoietic cell transplant. Sequenced: liver tissue. The covered CDR3 bases are TGTGCCAGCAAGACAGGGGTCGGAAATACGCTCTAT. This sequence encodes CASKTGVGNTLY. Given in full, the CDR3 is CASKTGVGNTLYF.